The present entry profiles one TCR beta chain with its context. This clone was detected only once. Its antigen target is currently unknown. Base qualities were left out, and no much larger clone turns up one base away. The entry originates in a study of cytomegalovirus exposure and HLA in healthy donors (dated 2017 in TCRdb). For the wider study: According to a later analysis, the 100 to 150 validation repertoires were produced on the same platform as the 700 or so repertoires of the first cohort. The study aimed to test whether cataloging public T cell receptors could reveal signatures of past pathogen exposure. A separate validation cohort of roughly 130 different subjects was used in addition to the roughly 640-subject first cohort. To predict cytomegalovirus infection status, the study brought together high-throughput TCR immunosequencing, statistical association of individual TCRs with disease status, and machine learning. Study-wide findings and limitations: In the study, approximately 160 TCR beta chains were listed as associated with cytomegalovirus. All 120 or so repertoires were used to score co-occurrence in the validation cohort in a later analysis, because that analysis had no HLA typing for the cohort. The classifier was reported to diagnose cytomegalovirus status with high specificity and sensitivity in both the original and validation cohorts. In a later analysis, TCRs clustered in the first cohort were found to also tend to co-occur in the 130 or so validation repertoires, with 85% to 95% of cluster scores above 0. In vitro tests confirmed that three of the cytomegalovirus-associated TCR beta chains recognize cytomegalovirus antigens. Most TCR sequences were seen in very few donors, while some public TCRs were found in many individuals. The authors suggested that the approach could potentially be generalized to other disease states and immunological phenotypes.

As encoded in the germline V gene (reference sequence), CDR1 is LNHNV while CDR2 is YYDKDF. From the cysteine up to the phenylalanine, the CDR3 has a length of 15 residues. The DNA shown is the 45-base CDR3, in frame from base 1. V is pruned by 2 bases and J by 5 bases, leaving 4 bases of the junction without a gene match. Library creation used the immunoSEQ multiplex PCR assay. The original methods were these. A statistical classification framework was built to diagnose cytomegalovirus status from the catalog of TCR beta chain sequences. Not all clones reach the TCRdb copy of this immuneACCESS table, which keeps in-frame sequences only. Checked studies attribute under half of the gap to unresolved V genes and leave the rest unexplained. V and J calls and clone size are as listed in that table; D and trimming were resolved from the DNA. The sample table contains about 260,000 clones; only one count was recorded for about nine tenths of them. The ten largest clonotypes hold around 3.1% of the sample.

The donors belonged to the validation cohort of approximately 130 subjects, which was separate from the approximately 700-subject first cohort. The TCR sequence derives from a woman aged 25 to 39 in good health and CMV-seronegative. This sequence uses TRBV15 and TRBJ2-7, with 12 bases in between that match TRBD1. The sample consisted of PBMCs. The nucleotide sequence is given as TGTGCCACCAGCAGATCGGGACAGGGGGCTGACGAGCAGTACTTC. This gives the protein CATSRSGQGADEQYF.